This is a list of T cell receptor beta chains from one sample in a study of CD8 T cells in Susac syndrome. TCRdb analysed the immunoSEQ multiplex PCR reads with MiXCR anew, one entry per CDR3 protein. The table includes 150,000 to 200,000 distinct CDR3 sequences, over 75% detected once. Source material: CD4+ T cells from PBMCs. Receptor source: a human donor with Susac syndrome. Each CDR3 is given with its conserved first and last residue. A D gene is named only where the DNA matches it firmly. Some rows mark clone size as missing; the rest say once, few, many or name a class of expanded clone.

v_gene,j_gene,d_gene,abundance,CDR3aa,CDR3nt
TRBV4-2,TRBJ1-1,TRBD1,.,CASSPSDRGNTEAFF,TGTGCCAGCAGCCCTTCGGACAGGGGGAACACTGAAGCTTTCTTT
TRBV4-1,TRBJ2-4,.,.,CASSQGSELAKNIQYF,TGCGCCAGCAGCCAAGGTTCGGAACTAGCCAAAAACATTCAGTACTTC
TRBV28,TRBJ2-6,.,.,CASRKEGSGANVLTF,TGTGCCAGCAGGAAGGAAGGATCTGGGGCCAACGTCCTGACTTTC
TRBV21-1,TRBJ2-2,.,.,CASSTITASSTGELFF,TGTGCCAGCAGCACAATAACAGCCTCGAGCACCGGGGAGCTGTTTTTT
TRBV3-1,TRBJ1-6,.,.,CASSQGSSYNSPLHF,TGTGCCAGCAGCCAAGGGAGCTCCTATAATTCACCCCTCCACTTT
TRBV19,TRBJ2-6,.,once,CASLQSSGANVLTF,TGTGCCAGCCTACAGAGCTCTGGGGCCAACGTCCTGACTTTC
TRBV5-1,TRBJ2-5,.,.,CASNRRSPFQETQYF,TGCGCCAGCAATAGGAGAAGCCCATTCCAAGAGACCCAGTACTTC
TRBV6-1,TRBJ2-5,TRBD2,.,CASSENPGTSRETQYF,TGTGCCAGCAGTGAGAATCCCGGGACTAGCCGAGAGACCCAGTACTTC
TRBV6-6,TRBJ2-5,TRBD1,.,CASRAGTGGETQYF,TGTGCCAGCAGAGCCGGGACAGGGGGAGAGACCCAGTACTTC
TRBV12-3/TRBV12-4,TRBJ2-7,TRBD1,.,CASSIRTGARSYEQYF,TGTGCCAGCAGTATCCGGACAGGGGCCCGCTCCTACGAGCAGTACTTC
TRBV7-8,TRBJ2-2,TRBD2,.,CASSSAGTSVTGELFF,TGTGCCAGCAGCTCAGCCGGGACTAGCGTAACCGGGGAGCTGTTTTTT
TRBV3-1,TRBJ1-2,TRBD1,.,CASSQVWDSFYGYTF,TGTGCCAGCAGCCAAGTCTGGGACAGCTTCTATGGCTACACCTTC
TRBV6-4,TRBJ2-2,TRBD2,.,CASSDRTSGSTGELFF,TGTGCCAGCAGCGACAGGACTAGCGGGTCTACCGGGGAGCTGTTTTTT
TRBV7-2,TRBJ1-5,.,once,CASSSQGSGNQPQHF,TGTGCCAGCAGTTCACAGGGTTCTGGCAATCAGCCCCAGCATTTT
TRBV11-2,TRBJ1-3,.,.,CASSLTAGNTIYF,TGTGCCAGCAGCTTAACAGCTGGAAACACCATATATTTT
TRBV6-6,TRBJ1-1,.,.,CASSYVGGHTEAFF,TGTGCCAGCAGTTACGTTGGGGGGCACACTGAAGCTTTCTTT
TRBV27,TRBJ2-7,.,.,CASRTSLAERQYF,TGTGCCAGCCGTACTTCCCTGGCGGAGCGGCAGTACTTC
TRBV5-6,TRBJ2-2,.,.,CASSYLSGRNTGELFF,TGTGCCAGCAGCTACTTGAGCGGGCGCAACACCGGGGAGCTGTTTTTT
TRBV30,TRBJ2-1,TRBD2,.,CAWSPGTSGGANYNEQFF,TGTGCCTGGAGCCCCGGGACTAGCGGGGGTGCGAACTACAATGAGCAGTTCTTC
TRBV28,TRBJ1-6,.,.,CASDGRHNSPLHF,TGTGCCAGTGATGGTCGCCATAATTCACCCCTCCACTTT
TRBV19,TRBJ1-1,.,.,CASSIEGMNTEAFF,TGTGCCAGTAGTATAGAAGGGATGAACACTGAAGCTTTCTTT
TRBV20-1,TRBJ2-5,.,.,CSAVNQTQYF,TGCAGTGCTGTCAATCAGACCCAGTACTTC
TRBV5-4,TRBJ2-4,.,.,CASSSVADPGNIQYF,TGTGCCAGCAGCTCCGTAGCGGACCCGGGAAACATTCAGTACTTC
TRBV7-9,TRBJ1-5,TRBD1,.,CASSSTGVEPQHF,TGTGCCAGCAGCTCCACAGGGGTAGAGCCCCAGCATTTT
TRBV6-1,TRBJ2-7,TRBD2,.,CASSKAGTSGAYEQYF,TGTGCCAGCAGCAAAGCGGGGACTAGCGGTGCCTACGAGCAGTACTTC
TRBV9,TRBJ2-5,.,.,CASSVASRDSQETQYF,TGTGCCAGCAGCGTAGCCTCAAGGGACTCCCAAGAGACCCAGTACTTC
TRBV19,TRBJ2-5,.,.,CASSRKEETQYF,TGTGCCAGTAGTCGAAAGGAAGAGACCCAGTACTTC
TRBV6-1,TRBJ2-2,TRBD2,.,CASRPGLAGVRTGELFF,TGTGCCAGCAGGCCAGGACTAGCGGGAGTGCGGACCGGGGAGCTGTTTTTT
TRBV7-9,TRBJ2-1,.,.,CASSLSWAGPSYNEQFF,TGTGCCAGCAGCTTATCATGGGCGGGACCATCCTACAATGAGCAGTTCTTC
TRBV20-1,TRBJ1-5,TRBD1,once,CSAPLRTGGTTGLQPQHF,TGCAGTGCACCTCTCAGGACAGGGGGCACGACGGGTCTTCAGCCCCAGCATTTT
TRBV19,TRBJ1-5,.,once,CASSRDTNQPQHF,TGTGCCAGTAGTAGGGACACCAATCAGCCCCAGCATTTT
TRBV2,TRBJ1-2,.,.,CASRGVHRYTF,TGTGCCAGCAGGGGGGTCCATCGCTACACCTTC
TRBV6-8,TRBJ2-2,TRBD1,.,CASMVQGASDTGELFF,TGTGCCAGCATGGTACAGGGGGCGTCAGACACCGGGGAGCTGTTTTTT
TRBV2,TRBJ2-3,TRBD1,.,CASRGTGTDTQYF,TGTGCCAGCAGGGGGACAGGAACAGATACGCAGTATTTT
TRBV18,TRBJ1-1,.,.,CASSPTNGNTEAFF,TGTGCCAGCTCTCCGACAAATGGAAACACTGAAGCTTTCTTT
TRBV30,TRBJ1-4,.,.,CAWGQGTNEKLFF,TGTGCCTGGGGACAAGGAACTAATGAAAAACTGTTTTTT
TRBV7-9,TRBJ2-3,.,.,CASSTSQGTDTQYF,TGTGCCAGCAGCACCTCTCAGGGCACAGATACGCAGTATTTT
TRBV28,TRBJ2-1,.,once,CASRVRDQQFF,TGTGCCAGCAGGGTAAGGGACCAGCAGTTCTTC
TRBV3-1,TRBJ2-1,.,.,CASSPRVVNEQFF,TGTGCCAGCAGCCCCCGCGTGGTTAATGAGCAGTTCTTC
TRBV18,TRBJ1-5,.,.,CASSPPNRNQPQHF,TGTGCCAGCTCACCACCGAACCGGAATCAGCCCCAGCATTTT
TRBV3-1,TRBJ2-1,TRBD2,.,CASSRPLAGGNEQFF,TGTGCCAGCAGCCGACCTCTAGCGGGAGGCAATGAGCAGTTCTTC